This is a list of T cell receptor beta chains from one sample in a study of cytomegalovirus exposure and HLA in healthy donors. The data were produced by immunoSEQ multiplex PCR, yet TCRdb's version contains in-frame clones alone and is incomplete. Seen here are about 330,000 clones, roughly 87% observed once, and the top ten hold 1.2%. The specimen sequenced was PBMCs. The receptors originated from a woman under 40 in good health and CMV-seropositive. Each CDR3 is given with its conserved first and last residue. The D gene is left open where the match is weak. The listing skips clone size in some rows; elsewhere it reads once, few, many or a size class.

CDR3 protein: CSVLTSGVPTDEQYF
CDR3 DNA: TGCAGCGTCCTAACTAGCGGCGTTCCTACTGATGAGCAGTACTTC
clone size: .
D gene: TRBD2
J gene: TRBJ2-7
V gene: TRBV29-1

CDR3 protein: CAWSGQSSYEQYF
CDR3 DNA: TGTGCCTGGAGCGGCCAAAGCTCCTACGAGCAGTACTTC
clone size: .
D gene: .
J gene: TRBJ2-7
V gene: TRBV30

CDR3 protein: CASSPPWSSRGYEQYF
CDR3 DNA: TGTGCCAGCAGTCCCCCCTGGTCTAGCCGGGGGTACGAGCAGTACTTC
clone size: .
D gene: .
J gene: TRBJ2-7
V gene: TRBV27

CDR3 protein: CASSHGTFSYEQYF
CDR3 DNA: TGTGCCAGCAGCCACGGGACTTTCTCCTACGAGCAGTACTTC
clone size: .
D gene: .
J gene: TRBJ2-7
V gene: TRBV14

CDR3 protein: CASSYNGANTEAFF
CDR3 DNA: TGTGCCAGCAGTTACAACGGGGCGAACACTGAAGCTTTCTTT
clone size: .
D gene: .
J gene: TRBJ1-1
V gene: TRBV6-5

CDR3 protein: CASSKRDTGYGYTF
CDR3 DNA: TGTGCCAGCAGTAAACGCGACACCGGCTATGGCTACACCTTC
clone size: few
D gene: .
J gene: TRBJ1-2
V gene: TRBV5-4

CDR3 protein: CATLPGRGAEAFF
CDR3 DNA: TGTGCCACCCTCCCCGGCAGGGGCGCTGAAGCTTTCTTT
clone size: .
D gene: .
J gene: TRBJ1-1
V gene: TRBV27

CDR3 protein: CASSAALGNYGYTF
CDR3 DNA: TGTGCCAGCAGCGCAGCCCTAGGGAACTATGGCTACACCTTC
clone size: .
D gene: .
J gene: TRBJ1-2
V gene: TRBV7-8

CDR3 protein: CASSRTDTQYF
CDR3 DNA: TGTGCCAGCAGTCGCACAGATACGCAGTATTTT
clone size: few
D gene: .
J gene: TRBJ2-3
V gene: TRBV5-4

CDR3 protein: CASRMDRSNSPLHF
CDR3 DNA: TGTGCCAGCAGGATGGACAGAAGTAATTCACCCCTCCACTTT
clone size: few
D gene: .
J gene: TRBJ1-6
V gene: TRBV27

CDR3 protein: CASSSPGFWEQYF
CDR3 DNA: TGTGCCAGCAGTTCGCCAGGGTTCTGGGAGCAGTACTTC
clone size: .
D gene: .
J gene: TRBJ2-7
V gene: TRBV28

CDR3 protein: CASSSSEGDGRQFF
CDR3 DNA: TGTGCCAGCAGTTCCTCGGAGGGGGACGGAAGGCAGTTCTTC
clone size: .
D gene: .
J gene: TRBJ2-1
V gene: TRBV28

CDR3 protein: CASSIKYGARYEQYF
CDR3 DNA: TGTGCCAGCAGCATAAAATACGGGGCTCGCTACGAGCAGTACTTC
clone size: .
D gene: .
J gene: TRBJ2-7
V gene: TRBV13

CDR3 protein: CASSQTGGRDGYTF
CDR3 DNA: TGTGCCAGCAGCCAAACAGGGGGCCGCGATGGCTACACCTTC
clone size: once
D gene: TRBD1
J gene: TRBJ1-2
V gene: TRBV6-5

CDR3 protein: CASSQPTGGREKLFF
CDR3 DNA: TGTGCCAGCAGCCAACCGACAGGGGGTAGAGAAAAACTGTTTTTT
clone size: .
D gene: TRBD1
J gene: TRBJ1-4
V gene: TRBV14

CDR3 protein: CASSQTGHHNSPLHF
CDR3 DNA: TGTGCCAGCAGTCAAACGGGACACCATAATTCACCCCTCCACTTT
clone size: .
D gene: .
J gene: TRBJ1-6
V gene: TRBV27

CDR3 protein: CASSQVWNLADEQFF
CDR3 DNA: TGTGCCAGCAGCCAAGTCTGGAACCTCGCCGATGAGCAGTTCTTC
clone size: .
D gene: .
J gene: TRBJ2-1
V gene: TRBV4-2

CDR3 protein: CASRISGSTGELFF
CDR3 DNA: TGTGCCAGCAGAATTAGCGGGAGCACCGGGGAGCTGTTTTTT
clone size: .
D gene: TRBD2
J gene: TRBJ2-2
V gene: TRBV27

CDR3 protein: CASSQGTSGALNTGELFF
CDR3 DNA: TGTGCCAGCAGCCAAGGGACTAGCGGGGCCCTGAACACCGGGGAGCTGTTTTTT
clone size: .
D gene: TRBD2
J gene: TRBJ2-2
V gene: TRBV4-2

CDR3 protein: CASSLQNGNSYEQYF
CDR3 DNA: TGTGCCAGCAGCTTACAAAACGGAAACTCCTACGAGCAGTACTTC
clone size: .
D gene: .
J gene: TRBJ2-7
V gene: TRBV7-9

CDR3 protein: CATRRGGEKLFF
CDR3 DNA: TGTGCCACCCGCCGGGGAGGAGAAAAACTGTTTTTT
clone size: .
D gene: .
J gene: TRBJ1-4
V gene: TRBV27

CDR3 protein: CASSLTGREKLFF
CDR3 DNA: TGTGCCAGCAGCTTAACGGGGAGGGAAAAACTGTTTTTT
clone size: .
D gene: .
J gene: TRBJ1-4
V gene: TRBV7-2

CDR3 protein: CASSSGGNSYEQYF
CDR3 DNA: TGTGCCAGCAGCTCCGGAGGGAACTCCTACGAGCAGTACTTC
clone size: few
D gene: .
J gene: TRBJ2-7
V gene: TRBV7-2

CDR3 protein: CASSLRTSGNNEQFF
CDR3 DNA: TGTGCCAGCAGCTTACGGACTAGCGGGAACAATGAGCAGTTCTTC
clone size: .
D gene: TRBD2
J gene: TRBJ2-1
V gene: TRBV7-3

CDR3 protein: CASSQDTDYSYEQYF
CDR3 DNA: TGCGCCAGCAGCCAAGATACCGACTACTCCTACGAGCAGTACTTC
clone size: .
D gene: .
J gene: TRBJ2-7
V gene: TRBV4-1

CDR3 protein: CASRGPIRNSTDTQYF
CDR3 DNA: TGTGCCAGCAGGGGACCAATACGGAATAGCACAGATACGCAGTATTTT
clone size: .
D gene: .
J gene: TRBJ2-3
V gene: TRBV7-9

CDR3 protein: CASRLAGGRGDTQYF
CDR3 DNA: TGTGCCAGCAGGCTAGCGGGAGGGAGGGGGGATACGCAGTATTTT
clone size: .
D gene: TRBD2
J gene: TRBJ2-3
V gene: TRBV6-1

CDR3 protein: CASSQLVQGRAFF
CDR3 DNA: TGCGCCAGCAGCCAGCTTGTGCAGGGAAGGGCTTTCTTT
clone size: few
D gene: .
J gene: TRBJ1-1
V gene: TRBV4-1

CDR3 protein: CASSRTGERYEQYF
CDR3 DNA: TGTGCCAGCAGTCGGACAGGGGAACGGTACGAGCAGTACTTC
clone size: .
D gene: TRBD1
J gene: TRBJ2-7
V gene: TRBV11-2